The present T cell receptor (beta chain) was sequenced within a study of cytomegalovirus exposure and HLA in healthy donors. Turning to the study itself: The Caucasian-associated ancestry cluster contained 65% to 85% of the approximately 390 genotyped donors. Findings and limits, study-wide: Most of the CMV-associated TCR beta chains (in a later analysis) appeared to be HLA-restricted.

Sampled while nominally healthy, donors likely had unrecorded immune exposures. This CDR3 region has 16 residues. The V and J ends lost 5 bases and 5 bases, in that order; junction bases with no gene match: 14. The germline CDR1 and CDR2 sequences are SGHTA and FQGNSA. Primers included in the PCR were 60 Vbeta and 13 Jbeta primers. Sequenced by immunoSEQ multiplex PCR; TCRdb stores in-frame clones only, minus some. The sample records some 190,000 clones, around 79% being singletons. About this clone: Its antigen is not known.

The sequence was obtained from a woman between 50 and 59 years old in good health and CMV-seronegative. The rearrangement uses TRBV7-2 and TRBJ2-5; 7 bases line up with TRBD1. Sequenced material: PBMCs. CDR3 coding DNA: TGTGCCAGCAGCGTAGGGACCCAGGGGGATCGTGAGACCCAGTACTTC. This translates into CASSVGTQGDRETQYF.